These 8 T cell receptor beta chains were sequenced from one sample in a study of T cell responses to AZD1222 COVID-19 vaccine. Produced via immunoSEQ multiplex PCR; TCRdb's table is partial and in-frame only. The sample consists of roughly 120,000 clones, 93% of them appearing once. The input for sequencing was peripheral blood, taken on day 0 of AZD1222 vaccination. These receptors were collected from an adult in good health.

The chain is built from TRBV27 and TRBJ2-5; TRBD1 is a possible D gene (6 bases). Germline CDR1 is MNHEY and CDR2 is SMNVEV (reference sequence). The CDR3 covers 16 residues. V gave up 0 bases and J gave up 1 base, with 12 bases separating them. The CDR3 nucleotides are TGTGCCAGCAGTTTATCGAGGGGGACACCCCAAGAGACCCAGTACTTC. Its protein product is CASSLSRGTPQETQYF.

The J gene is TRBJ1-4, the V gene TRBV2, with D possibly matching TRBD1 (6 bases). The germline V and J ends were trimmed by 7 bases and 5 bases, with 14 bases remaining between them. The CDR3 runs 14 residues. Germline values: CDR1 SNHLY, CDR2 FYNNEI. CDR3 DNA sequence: TGTGCCAGCACCCCGCGGGGGCTGAATGAAAAACTGTTTTTT. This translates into CASTPRGLNEKLFF. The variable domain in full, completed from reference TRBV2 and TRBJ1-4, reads EPEVTQTPSHQVTQMGQEVILRCVPISNHLYFYWYRQILGQKVEFLVSFYNNEISEKSEIFDDQFSVERPDGSNFTLKIRSTKLEDSAMYFCASTPRGLNEKLFFGSGTQLSVL.

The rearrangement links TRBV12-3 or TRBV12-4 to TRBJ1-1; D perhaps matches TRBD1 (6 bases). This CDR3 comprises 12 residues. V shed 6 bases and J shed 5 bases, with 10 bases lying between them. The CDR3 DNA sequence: TGTGCCAGCAGCCCAGGGGTAACTGAAGCTTTCTTT. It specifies CASSPGVTEAFF.

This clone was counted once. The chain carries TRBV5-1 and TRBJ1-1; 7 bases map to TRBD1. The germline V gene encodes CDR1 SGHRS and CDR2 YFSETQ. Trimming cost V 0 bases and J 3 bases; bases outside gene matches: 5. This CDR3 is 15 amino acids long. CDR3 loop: CASSLGQGVDTEAFF. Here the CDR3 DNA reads TGCGCCAGCAGCTTGGGACAGGGCGTGGACACTGAAGCTTTCTTT.

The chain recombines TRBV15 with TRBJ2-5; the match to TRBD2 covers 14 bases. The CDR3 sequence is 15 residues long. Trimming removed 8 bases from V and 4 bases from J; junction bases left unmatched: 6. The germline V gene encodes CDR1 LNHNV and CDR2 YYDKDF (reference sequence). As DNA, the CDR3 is TGTGCCACCCACAAGACTAGCGGGAGGGTAGAGACCCAGTACTTC. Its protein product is CATHKTSGRVETQYF.

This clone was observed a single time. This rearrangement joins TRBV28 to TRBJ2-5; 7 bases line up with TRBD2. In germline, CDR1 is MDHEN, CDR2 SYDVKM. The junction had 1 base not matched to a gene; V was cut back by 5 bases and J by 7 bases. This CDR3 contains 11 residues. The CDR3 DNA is TGTGCCAGCAGTCCGGGGGGGACCCAGTACTTC. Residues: CASSPGGTQYF. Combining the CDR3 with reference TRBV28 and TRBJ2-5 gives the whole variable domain DVKVTQSSRYLVKRTGEKVFLECVQDMDHENMFWYRQDPGLGLRLIYFSYDVKMKEKGDIPEGYSVSREKKERFSLILESASTNQTSMYLCASSPGGTQYFGPGTRLLVL.

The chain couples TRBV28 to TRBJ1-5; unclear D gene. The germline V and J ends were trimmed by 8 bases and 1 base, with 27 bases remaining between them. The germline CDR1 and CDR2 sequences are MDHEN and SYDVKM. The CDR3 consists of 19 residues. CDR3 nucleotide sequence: TGTGCCAGCGTCCCCTGCCCACAAGAGAGGGAGGTCAGCAATCAGCCCCAGCATTTT. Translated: CASVPCPQEREVSNQPQHF.

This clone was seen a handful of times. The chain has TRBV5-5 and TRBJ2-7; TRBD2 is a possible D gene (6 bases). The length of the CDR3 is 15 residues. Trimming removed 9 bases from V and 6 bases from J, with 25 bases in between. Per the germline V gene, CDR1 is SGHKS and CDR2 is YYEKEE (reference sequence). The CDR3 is CATAMTSSLSFEQYF. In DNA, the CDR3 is TGTGCCACCGCGATGACTAGTTCCCTCTCTTTCGAGCAGTACTTC.